The 12 T cell receptor beta chains below all came from one sample that was sequenced in a study of CD8 T cells in Susac syndrome. RNA amounts of roughly 0.5 to 1 ug underwent reverse transcription with random hexamers. TCRdb re-called the immunoSEQ multiplex PCR reads through MiXCR, storing one row per CDR3 protein. The sample shows 100,000 to 150,000 distinct CDR3 sequences, roughly 95% of them seen only once. Sequences were obtained from CD4+ T cells from PBMCs. Source of these receptors: a human donor with Susac syndrome.

V usage is TRBV12-3 or TRBV12-4 and J usage is TRBJ2-5; TRBD1 agrees at 8 bases. CDR3 size: 13 residues. Germline trimming cut 3 bases from V and 6 bases from J; bases unmatched to any gene: 3. The CDR3 protein is CASSLDRAKTQYF. CDR3 DNA sequence: TGTGCCAGCAGTTTGGACAGGGCCAAGACCCAGTACTTC.

This chain connects TRBV14 to TRBJ2-1; D is ambiguous. V lost 5 bases, J lost 4 bases, and 3 bases lay in between. CDR3 length: 11 amino acids. The germline gives CDR1 SGHDN, CDR2 FVKESK. As DNA, the CDR3 is TGTGCCAGCAGCATGTACAATGAGCAGTTCTTC. Translation: CASSMYNEQFF.

This chain uses TRBV5-1 with TRBJ1-4, with D possibly TRBD1 on 5 matching bases. This CDR3 comprises 13 residues. V was cut by 2 bases and J by 4 bases, with 6 bases left in between. Germline CDR1 reads SGHRS; CDR2 reads YFSETQ. The CDR3 sequence: CASSFDSNEKLFF. Written as DNA, the CDR3 is TGCGCCAGCAGCTTCGACAGTAATGAAAAACTGTTTTTT.

CDR3 region: CASSQGQFTGELFF. DNA of the CDR3: TGTGCCAGCAGCCAGGGACAGTTCACCGGGGAGCTGTTTTTT. The chain employs TRBV9 and TRBJ2-2; 7 nucleotides match TRBD1. Looked up from germline, CDR1 is SGDLS and CDR2 is YYNGEE. The CDR3 loop spans 14 amino acids. Trimming removed 4 bases from V and 4 bases from J; junction bases left unmatched: 4.

V gene TRBV6-6 combines with J gene TRBJ2-2; 7 nucleotides match TRBD1. CDR3 size: 13 residues. Germline V gene sequence: CDR1 MNHNY, CDR2 SVGAGI (reference sequence). Germline trimming cut 4 bases from V and 4 bases from J; bases unmatched to any gene: 0. The CDR3 sequence: CASSSGGTGELFF. CDR3 nucleotides: TGTGCCAGCAGTTCAGGGGGCACCGGGGAGCTGTTTTTT.

The genes are TRBV5-1 and TRBJ2-2; D is possibly TRBD2 (5 bases). With 1 base removed from V and 2 bases from J, the gap between germline ends came to 12 bases. There are 16 residues in the CDR3. In germline, CDR1 is SGHRS, CDR2 YFSETQ. The CDR3 protein is CASSLSTGGNTGELFF. CDR3 nucleotide sequence: TGCGCCAGCAGCTTGTCCACCGGAGGTAACACCGGGGAGCTGTTTTTT.

The genes are TRBV29-1 and TRBJ2-3; no clear D gene. The CDR3 has 13 residues. V was trimmed by 7 bases and J by 2 bases, leaving 13 bases between them. From germline, CDR1 is SQVTM and CDR2 ANQGSEA. The CDR3 nucleotides are TGCAGCGGACGGGCCCTTCTCACAGATACGCAGTATTTT. Amino acid sequence: CSGRALLTDTQYF.

The rearrangement uses TRBV28 and TRBJ2-7, with TRBD2 as a possible D gene (6 bases). The V end was cut by 3 bases, the J end by 5 bases, with 8 bases between. The CDR3 contains 12 residues. Germline V gene data show CDR1 as MDHEN and CDR2 as SYDVKM. CDR3 DNA: TGTGCCAGCAGTTTCTGGGGGGACGAGCAGTACTTC. As protein: CASSFWGDEQYF.

This chain links TRBV18 with TRBJ1-2; 7 positions match TRBD1. J was trimmed by 3 bases and V by 5 bases; bases with no gene match: 9. This CDR3 has 15 amino acids. Germline-derived CDR1 and CDR2 are KGHSH and LQKENI. The CDR3 region has the DNA TGTGCCAGCTCAATTAACAGGGGATCGGACTATGGCTACACCTTC. It yields the protein CASSINRGSDYGYTF.

The rearrangement links TRBV20-1 to TRBJ1-2; possibly TRBD1 for D (5 bases). Trimming cost V 3 bases and J 0 bases, with 8 bases left between them. This CDR3 has 13 amino acids. Germline V gene sequence: CDR1 DFQATT, CDR2 SNEGSKA (reference sequence). The CDR3 DNA reads TGCAGTGCTAGTCAGGGCGCTAACTATGGCTACACCTTC. It encodes CSASQGANYGYTF.

The table lists this clonotype with a count of one. V and J are TRBV29-1 and TRBJ2-1, with a tentative D call TRBD2 (5 bases). The CDR3 is 15 amino acids. V was clipped by 7 bases and J by 2 bases, with 18 bases between them. CDR1 and CDR2 (germline): SQVTM, ANQGSEA. The CDR3 loop reads CSGTLGSSPYNEQFF. The CDR3 bases are TGCAGCGGAACACTAGGTTCTTCCCCCTACAATGAGCAGTTCTTC.

V gene TRBV20-1 combines with J gene TRBJ1-4, with D possibly TRBD1 on 5 matching bases. Trimming removed 6 bases from V and 3 bases from J, with 11 bases in between. The CDR3 length is 13 residues. The germline V gene encodes CDR1 DFQATT and CDR2 SNEGSKA (reference sequence). The CDR3 coding sequence is TGCAGTGCCCTCAGGGTGGCTAATGAAAAACTGTTTTTT. It yields the protein CSALRVANEKLFF.